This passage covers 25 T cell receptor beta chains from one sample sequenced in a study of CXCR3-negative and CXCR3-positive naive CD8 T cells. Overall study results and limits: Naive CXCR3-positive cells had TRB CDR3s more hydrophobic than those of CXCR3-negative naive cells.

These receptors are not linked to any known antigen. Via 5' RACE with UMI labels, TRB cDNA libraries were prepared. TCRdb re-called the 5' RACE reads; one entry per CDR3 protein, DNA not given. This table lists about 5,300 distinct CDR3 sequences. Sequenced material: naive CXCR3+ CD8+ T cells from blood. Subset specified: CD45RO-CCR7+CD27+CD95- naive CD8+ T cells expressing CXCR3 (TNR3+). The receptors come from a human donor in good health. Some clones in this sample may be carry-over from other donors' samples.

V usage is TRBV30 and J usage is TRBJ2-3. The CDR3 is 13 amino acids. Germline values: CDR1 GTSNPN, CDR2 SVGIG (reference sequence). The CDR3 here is CAWSVLRLDTQYF.

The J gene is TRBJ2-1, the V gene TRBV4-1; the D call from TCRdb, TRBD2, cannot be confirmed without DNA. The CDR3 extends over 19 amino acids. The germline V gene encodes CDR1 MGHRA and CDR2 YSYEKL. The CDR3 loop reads CASSQERTSSGSPYNEQFF.

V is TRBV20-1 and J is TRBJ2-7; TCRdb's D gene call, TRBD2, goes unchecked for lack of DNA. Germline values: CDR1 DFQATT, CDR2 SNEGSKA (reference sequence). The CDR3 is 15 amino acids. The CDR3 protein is CSAPAPAGGAYEQYF.

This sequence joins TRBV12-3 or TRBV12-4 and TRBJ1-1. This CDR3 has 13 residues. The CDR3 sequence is CASSEGRNTEAFF.

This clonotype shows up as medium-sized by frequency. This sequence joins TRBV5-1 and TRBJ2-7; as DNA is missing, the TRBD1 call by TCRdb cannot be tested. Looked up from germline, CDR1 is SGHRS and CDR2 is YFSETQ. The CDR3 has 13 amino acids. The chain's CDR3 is CASSEGQAYEQYF.

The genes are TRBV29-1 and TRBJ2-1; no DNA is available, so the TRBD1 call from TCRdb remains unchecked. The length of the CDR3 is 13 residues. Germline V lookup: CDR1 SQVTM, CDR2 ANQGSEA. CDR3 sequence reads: CSGRGSLTNEQFF.

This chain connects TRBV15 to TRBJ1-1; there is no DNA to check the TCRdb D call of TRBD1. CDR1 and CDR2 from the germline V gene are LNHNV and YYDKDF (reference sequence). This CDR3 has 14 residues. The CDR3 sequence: CATKGWGMNTEAFF.

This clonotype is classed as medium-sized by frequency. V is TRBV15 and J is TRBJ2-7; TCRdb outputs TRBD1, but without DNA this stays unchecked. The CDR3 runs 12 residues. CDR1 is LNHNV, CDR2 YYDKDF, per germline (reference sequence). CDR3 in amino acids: CATREQGNEQYF.

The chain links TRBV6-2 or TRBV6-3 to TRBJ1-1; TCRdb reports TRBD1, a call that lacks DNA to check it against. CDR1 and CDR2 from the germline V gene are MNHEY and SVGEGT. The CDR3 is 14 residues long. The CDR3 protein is CAVSPIRGNTEAFF.

The CDR3 region is CSVEGTKNFNEQFF. The V and J genes are TRBV29-1 and TRBJ2-1. CDR3 length equals 14 residues. Germline V CDR1 and CDR2: SQVTM, ANQGSEA.

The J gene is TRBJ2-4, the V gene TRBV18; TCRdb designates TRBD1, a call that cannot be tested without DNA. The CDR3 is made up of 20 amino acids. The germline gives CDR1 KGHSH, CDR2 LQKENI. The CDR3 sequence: CASSPFGTEITPLAKNIQYF.

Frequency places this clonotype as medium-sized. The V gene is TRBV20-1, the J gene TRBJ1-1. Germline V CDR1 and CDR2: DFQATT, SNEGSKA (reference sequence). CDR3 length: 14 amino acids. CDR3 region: CSARDWTENTEAFF.

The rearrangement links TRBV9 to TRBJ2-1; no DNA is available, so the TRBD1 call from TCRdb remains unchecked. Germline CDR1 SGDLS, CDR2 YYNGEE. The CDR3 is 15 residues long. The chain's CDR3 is CASSDTGVLINEQFF.

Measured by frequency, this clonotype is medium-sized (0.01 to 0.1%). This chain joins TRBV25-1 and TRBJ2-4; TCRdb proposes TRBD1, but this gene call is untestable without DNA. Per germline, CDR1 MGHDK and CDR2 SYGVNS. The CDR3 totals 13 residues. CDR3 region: CASSDRGHGIQYF.

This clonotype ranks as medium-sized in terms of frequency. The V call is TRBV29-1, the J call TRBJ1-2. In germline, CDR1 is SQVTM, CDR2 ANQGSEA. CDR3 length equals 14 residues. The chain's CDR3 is CSVDRTDSNYGYTF. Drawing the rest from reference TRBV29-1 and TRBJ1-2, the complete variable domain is SAVISQKPSRDICQRGTSLTIQCQVDSQVTMMFWYRQQPGQSLTLIATANQGSEATYESGFVIDKFPISRPNLTFSTLTVSNMSPEDSSIYLCSVDRTDSNYGYTFGSGTRLTVV.

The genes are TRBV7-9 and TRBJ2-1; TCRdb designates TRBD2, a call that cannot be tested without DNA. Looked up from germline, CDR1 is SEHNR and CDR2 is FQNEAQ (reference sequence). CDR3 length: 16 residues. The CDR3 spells CASTLGLAILINEQFF.

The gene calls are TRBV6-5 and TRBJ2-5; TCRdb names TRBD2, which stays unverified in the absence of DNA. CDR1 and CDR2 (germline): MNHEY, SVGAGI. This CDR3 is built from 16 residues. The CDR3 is CASSQTSGSFLETQYF.

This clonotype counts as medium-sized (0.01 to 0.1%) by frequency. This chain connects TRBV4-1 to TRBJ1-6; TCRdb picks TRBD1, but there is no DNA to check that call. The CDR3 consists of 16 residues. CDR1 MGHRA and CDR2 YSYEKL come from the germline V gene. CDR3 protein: CASSRDPGQEYSPLHF.

CDR3: CASSHDRGNTEAFF. The chain has TRBV6-2 or TRBV6-3 and TRBJ1-1; there is no DNA to check the TCRdb D call of TRBD1. Germline-derived CDR1 and CDR2 are MNHEY and SVGEGT. The CDR3 is made up of 14 amino acids.

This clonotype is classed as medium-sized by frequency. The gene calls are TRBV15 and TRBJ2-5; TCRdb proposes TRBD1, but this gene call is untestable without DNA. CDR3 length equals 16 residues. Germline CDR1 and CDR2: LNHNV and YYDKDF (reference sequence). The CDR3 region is CATSRDRTGGGETQYF.

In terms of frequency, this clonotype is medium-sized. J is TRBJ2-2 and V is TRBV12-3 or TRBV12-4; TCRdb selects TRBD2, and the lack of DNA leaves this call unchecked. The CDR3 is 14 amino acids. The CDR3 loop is CASSDGLVSGELFF.

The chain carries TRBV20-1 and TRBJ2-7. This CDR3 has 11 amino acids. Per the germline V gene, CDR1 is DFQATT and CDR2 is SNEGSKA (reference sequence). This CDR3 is CSALYGFEQYF.

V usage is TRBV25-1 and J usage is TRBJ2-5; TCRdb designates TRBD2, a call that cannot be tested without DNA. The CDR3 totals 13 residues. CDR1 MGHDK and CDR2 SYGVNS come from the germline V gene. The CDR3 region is CASLGLALETQYF.

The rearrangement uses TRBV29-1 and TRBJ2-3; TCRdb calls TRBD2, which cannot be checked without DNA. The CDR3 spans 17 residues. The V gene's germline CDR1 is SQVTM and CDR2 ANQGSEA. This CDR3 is CSVGGLAGEDGTDTQYF.

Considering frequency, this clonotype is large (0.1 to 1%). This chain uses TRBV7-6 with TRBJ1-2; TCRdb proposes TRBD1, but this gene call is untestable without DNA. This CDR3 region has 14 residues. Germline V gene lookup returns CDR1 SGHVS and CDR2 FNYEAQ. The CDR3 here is CASSFGGADYGYTF. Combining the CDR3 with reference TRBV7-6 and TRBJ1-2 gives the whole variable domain GAGVSQSPRYKVTKRGQDVALRCDPISGHVSLYWYRQALGQGPEFLTYFNYEAQQDKSGLPNDRFSAERPEGSISTLTIQRTEQRDSAMYRCASSFGGADYGYTFGSGTRLTVV.